Following are 16 T cell receptor beta chains from one sample sequenced in a study of T cells in Graves' hyperthyroidism and ophthalmopathy. From RNA transcripts, TCR beta CDR3 regions were amplified. TCR CDR3 regions were first amplified by RT-PCR with HTBI primers. TCRdb re-analysed the multiplex PCR reads in MiXCR, keeping a single row per CDR3 protein. Of a few hundred thousand distinct CDR3 sequences listed, approximately 23% are singletons. The source material was blood. Every receptor here comes from a woman in her seventies with Graves' ophthalmopathy.

The rearrangement links TRBV5-1 to TRBJ2-2; no definite D call. Looked up from germline, CDR1 is SGHRS and CDR2 is YFSETQ. Trimming removed 3 bases from V and 2 bases from J, with 11 bases in between. The CDR3 loop spans 15 amino acids. The CDR3 region has the DNA TGCGCCAGCAGCTCTGGAGCGCTCAACACCGGGGAGCTGTTTTTT. Residues: CASSSGALNTGELFF.

This clonotype has just a few counts. This chain connects TRBV30 to TRBJ2-5; the D gene is possibly TRBD1 (5 bases). There are 13 residues in the CDR3. Germline values: CDR1 GTSNPN, CDR2 SVGIG (reference sequence). V lost 0 bases and J lost 1, with 6 bases in between. CDR3 sequence: CAWSVQVQETQYF. CDR3 nucleotide sequence: TGTGCCTGGAGTGTACAGGTCCAAGAGACCCAGTACTTC.

This clonotype was seen ten or more times. The genes are TRBV20-1 and TRBJ2-7, with D uncertain. CDR3 length: 14 amino acids. The V end was cut by 3 bases, the J end by 2 bases, with 14 bases between. CDR1 is DFQATT and CDR2 is SNEGSKA in the germline V gene (reference sequence). The CDR3 DNA reads as TGCAGTGCTAGGAACAGCCACACCACCTACGAGCAGTACTTC. Protein product: CSARNSHTTYEQYF.

This clonotype was found many times. The chain links TRBV11-2 to TRBJ2-7, with 12 bases fitting TRBD2. V dropped 8 bases and J dropped 2; count of bases not matched to a gene: 1. In germline, CDR1 is SGHAT, CDR2 FQNNGV. The CDR3 covers 13 residues. CDR3: CASGLAGTYEQYF. Written as DNA, the CDR3 is TGTGCCAGCGGACTAGCGGGAACCTACGAGCAGTACTTC.

In this sample, this clonotype turned up many times. A junction boundary mismatches the germline segment, possibly from a read error. The J gene is TRBJ1-1, the V gene TRBV27; 7 nucleotides line up with TRBD1. The CDR3 sequence is 15 residues long. CDR1 MNHEY and CDR2 SMNVEV come from the germline V gene (reference sequence). The CDR3 coding sequence is TGTGCCAGCAGTCTATCGACAGGGCAGGACACTGAAGCTTTCTTT. This encodes CASSLSTGQDTEAFF.

The chain employs TRBV6-2 or TRBV6-3 and TRBJ1-6; TRBD1 might be the D (5 bases). Between the trimmed V and J ends, which lost 8 bases and 3 bases, there was a span of 14 bases. The CDR3 runs to 15 residues. CDR1 MNHEY and CDR2 SVGEGT come from the germline V gene. This chain's CDR3 is CASAPDSNYNSPLHF. CDR3 bases: TGTGCCAGCGCGCCTGACAGCAACTATAATTCACCCCTCCACTTT.

This clonotype came up a few times. V usage is TRBV5-1 and J usage is TRBJ2-2; D unresolved. Germline CDR1 reads SGHRS; CDR2 reads YFSETQ. This CDR3 comprises 13 residues. V dropped 5 bases and J dropped 1 base, with 6 bases sitting between them. The CDR3 region has the DNA TGCGCCAGCAGAGAGAAGAACACCGGGGAGCTGTTTTTT. Its protein is CASREKNTGELFF.

This rearrangement joins TRBV9 to TRBJ1-4; 9 bases are shared with TRBD1. Looked up from germline, CDR1 is SGDLS and CDR2 is YYNGEE. With V trimmed by 4 bases and J by 6 bases, 4 bases remained unmatched. The CDR3 runs 14 residues. The CDR3 DNA follows: TGTGCCAGCAGCTCCCGGACAGGGGATGAAAAACTGTTTTTT. It specifies CASSSRTGDEKLFF.

At least ten counts were recorded for this clonotype. V usage is TRBV30 and J usage is TRBJ1-1; a possible D gene is TRBD1 (5 bases). V was trimmed by 0 bases and J by 0 bases, leaving 11 bases between them. The V gene's germline CDR1 is GTSNPN and CDR2 SVGIG (reference sequence). The CDR3 covers 15 residues. The CDR3 sequence is CAWSVGVQVNTEAFF. CDR3 DNA: TGTGCCTGGAGTGTCGGAGTACAGGTGAACACTGAAGCTTTCTTT.

The chain combines TRBV10-1 with TRBJ2-2; 10 bases match TRBD2. This CDR3 contains 15 residues. Germline CDR1 is WNHNN and CDR2 is SYGVQD (reference sequence). V lost 7 bases and J lost 0; bases outside the gene matches: 2. The CDR3 sequence is CASTGLAANTGELFF. In nucleotides, the CDR3 is TGCGCCAGCACAGGACTAGCGGCGAACACCGGGGAGCTGTTTTTT.

This clonotype appeared a few times. J is TRBJ2-5 and V is TRBV9, with D perhaps TRBD2 (6 bases). CDR1 and CDR2 from the germline V gene are SGDLS and YYNGEE. This CDR3 contains 12 residues. V was trimmed by 3 bases and J by 3 bases, leaving 6 bases between them. CDR3 amino acids: CASSAGEETQYF. The CDR3 nucleotides read TGTGCCAGCAGCGCGGGGGAAGAGACCCAGTACTTC.

This clonotype was recorded a few times. This sequence joins TRBV27 and TRBJ1-2; D may be TRBD1 (5 bases). The CDR3 runs 14 residues. Trimming took off 0 bases at V and 4 bases at J, with 9 bases between the two ends. CDR1 and CDR2 (germline): MNHEY, SMNVEV (reference sequence). DNA of the CDR3: TGTGCCAGCAGTTTATCTCGGGGGGGCTATGGCTACACCTTC. It yields the protein CASSLSRGGYGYTF.

The chain is built from TRBV14 and TRBJ2-4, with D possibly being TRBD1 (5 bases). This CDR3 has 15 amino acids. Trimming pared 6 bases from V and 3 bases from J, leaving 15 bases between. Germline V gene data show CDR1 as SGHDN and CDR2 as FVKESK. CDR3 nucleotide sequence: TGTGCCAGCAGTTCTCAGGGATTGGGCAAAAACATTCAGTACTTC. Translated, it gives CASSSQGLGKNIQYF.

In this sample, this clonotype turned up a few times. The chain joins TRBV27 to TRBJ2-7; perhaps D is TRBD1 or TRBD2 (5 bases each). Per the germline V gene, CDR1 is MNHEY and CDR2 is SMNVEV (reference sequence). Trimming took off 3 bases at V and 6 bases at J, with 15 bases between the two ends. The CDR3 has 14 residues. The CDR3 protein is CASSLGPQDAEQYF. CDR3 nucleotide sequence: TGTGCCAGCAGTTTGGGACCCCAGGACGCCGAGCAGTACTTC.

In its sample, this clonotype was seen many times. The chain has TRBV10-3 and TRBJ1-1; tentative D call: TRBD1 (6 bases). The CDR3 spans 14 residues. The ends were cut back, 2 bases at V and 6 bases at J, with 13 bases in the middle. CDR1 ENHRY and CDR2 SYGVKD come from the germline V gene. CDR3 nucleotide sequence: TGTGCCATCAGTGAGGGGAACAGGGACCCTGAAGCTTTCTTT. This sequence encodes CAISEGNRDPEAFF.

This clonotype was picked up one time. The V and J genes are TRBV5-5 and TRBJ1-6; D is unclear. V dropped 2 bases and J dropped 3 bases, with 12 bases sitting between them. CDR1 and CDR2 (germline): SGHKS, YYEKEE (reference sequence). The length of the CDR3 is 16 residues. The CDR3 is CASSFVSLGYNSPLHF. The CDR3 nucleotides are TGTGCCAGCAGCTTCGTATCGCTAGGCTATAATTCACCCCTCCACTTT. Complete variable domain (other parts from reference TRBV5-5 and TRBJ1-6): DAGVTQSPTHLIKTRGQQVTLRCSPISGHKSVSWYQQVLGQGPQFIFQYYEKEERGRGNFPDRFSARQFPNYSSELNVNALLLGDSALYLCASSFVSLGYNSPLHFGNGTRLTVT.